This entry lists 4 T cell receptor beta chains sequenced from one sample in a study of T cell repertoires in aging, cancer and after chemotherapy. TCR beta rearrangements were amplified from peripheral blood genomic DNA. TRB rearrangements spanning V, D and J were amplified using mixed TRB-A/B primers. TCRdb fed the multiplex PCR reads into MiXCR, producing one record per CDR3 protein. Of several thousand distinct CDR3 sequences in the sample, around 59% were seen once. Material for sequencing was blood. Receptor source: a human donor with a solid tumor.

This clonotype was observed a few times. The rearrangement uses TRBV6-1 and TRBJ2-7, with 10 bases fitting TRBD2. The CDR3 has 15 amino acids. V shed 8 bases and J 7 bases; nucleotides not matched to a gene: 14. The V gene's germline CDR1 is MNHNS and CDR2 SASEGT. CDR3 sequence (DNA): TGTGCCAGCCTTTCCGGGACTAGCGCTCTCAGGGAGCAGTACTTC. Protein product: CASLSGTSALREQYF.

The rearrangement joins TRBV10-1 to TRBJ2-2, with 7 bases identical to TRBD1. This CDR3 comprises 15 residues. Germline trimming cut 7 bases from V and 0 bases from J; bases unmatched to any gene: 5. Germline CDR1 and CDR2: WNHNN and SYGVQD (reference sequence). CDR3 DNA: TGCGCCAGCACCACGGACAGGACGAACACCGGGGAGCTGTTTTTT. Its translation is CASTTDRTNTGELFF.

J is TRBJ2-7 and V is TRBV6-5, with 14 bases aligning to TRBD2. Trimming at V came to 7 bases and at J to 6 bases, leaving 14 bases not matched to a gene. This CDR3 is 17 amino acids long. Germline values: CDR1 MNHEY, CDR2 SVGAGI. Here the CDR3 reads CASKLGASGLAGVEQYF. CDR3 DNA: TGTGCCAGCAAATTAGGGGCCTCGGGACTAGCGGGAGTCGAGCAGTACTTC.

The sample holds a few counts of this clonotype. V is TRBV19 and J is TRBJ1-3, with D maybe TRBD1 (5 bases). Germline CDR1 is LNHDA and CDR2 is SQIVND (reference sequence). The CDR3 consists of 13 residues. Trimming cost V 4 bases and J 4 bases, with 8 bases left between them. The CDR3 here is CASSTGSGNTIYF. The CDR3 DNA reads TGTGCCAGTAGTACAGGGTCCGGAAACACCATATATTTT.